This TCR beta chain was obtained from a study of T cells in Graves' hyperthyroidism and ophthalmopathy. General study findings and limits: Ophthalmopathy, which appeared later, was predicted by the model a median around 6.5 months before onset. Most clonotypes that expanded in the thyroid above 0.001 also showed up in blood.

V lost 5 bases to trimming and J lost 1 base, with 20 bases between them. The germline CDR1 and CDR2 sequences are MDHEN and SYDVKM. The CDR3 is made up of 17 amino acids. This clonotype has ten or more counts. What it binds is unknown. The TCR beta CDR3 regions underwent amplification using RNA transcripts as the source. The study used the HTBI primer set for a first-round RT-PCR of the TCR CDR3. TCRdb ran MiXCR on the multiplex PCR reads and lists one entry per CDR3 protein. The table records approximately 600,000 distinct CDR3 sequences, more than 20% of them present only once. Ophthalmopathy cases met thresholds of Clinical Activity Score at least 3, NOSPECS grade at least 4 and duration under 3 months. A patient was excluded if there was uncontrolled infection, other autoimmune disease, pregnancy or lactation.

This rearrangement joins TRBV28 to TRBJ2-5; no definite D call. The origin of this receptor is a man aged 25-45 years with Graves' ophthalmopathy. The source material was blood. CDR3 nucleotide sequence: TGTGCCAGCAGTAGCAACGAAAGGACGTCCCTCCAAGAGACCCAGTACTTC. Amino acids: CASSSNERTSLQETQYF.